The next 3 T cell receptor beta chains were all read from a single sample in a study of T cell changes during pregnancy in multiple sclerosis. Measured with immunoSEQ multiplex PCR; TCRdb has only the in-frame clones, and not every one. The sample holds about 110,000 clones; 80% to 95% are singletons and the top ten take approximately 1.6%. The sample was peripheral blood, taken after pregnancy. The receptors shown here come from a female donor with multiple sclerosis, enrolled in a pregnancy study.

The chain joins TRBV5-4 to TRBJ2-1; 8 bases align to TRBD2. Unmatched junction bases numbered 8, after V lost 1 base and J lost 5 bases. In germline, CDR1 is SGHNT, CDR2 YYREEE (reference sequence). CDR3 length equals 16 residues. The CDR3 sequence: CASSLLVGTRDNEQFF. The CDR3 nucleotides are TGTGCCAGCAGCTTGTTGGTCGGGACTAGGGACAATGAGCAGTTCTTC.

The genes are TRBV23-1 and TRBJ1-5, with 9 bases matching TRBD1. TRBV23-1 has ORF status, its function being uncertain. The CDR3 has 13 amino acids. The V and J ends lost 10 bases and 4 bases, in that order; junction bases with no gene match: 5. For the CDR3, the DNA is TGCGCCAACAGACAGGGGGGAAATCAGCCCCAGCATTTT. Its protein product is CANRQGGNQPQHF.

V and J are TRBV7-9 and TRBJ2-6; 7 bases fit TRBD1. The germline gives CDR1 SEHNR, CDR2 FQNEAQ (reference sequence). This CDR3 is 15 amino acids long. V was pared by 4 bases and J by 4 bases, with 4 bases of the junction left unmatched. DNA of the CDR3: TGTGCCAGCAGCTCCAGGGGGATCGGGGCCAACGTCCTGACTTTC. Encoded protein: CASSSRGIGANVLTF.